The clone carrying this T cell receptor beta chain came up many times. Time point defined: patch test 1, 2 weeks after DPC sensitization. Treatment specified: therapeutic diphenylcyclopropenone sensitization with weekly scalp DPC. It was from unfractionated whole blood that total RNA was extracted. This sample is part of a study of human T cells and chemical hapten exposure. TCRdb redid the calling of the RACE reads with MiXCR, one entry per CDR3 protein. The sample has about 34,000 distinct CDR3 sequences, about 6.3% seen once. The source material was whole blood, sampled in connection with sensitization to the hapten diphenylcyclopropenone (DPC). This receptor was identified in a woman aged 25 to 39 with alopecia areata. Some clones in this sample may be carry-over from other donors' samples.

CDR3 protein: CASSYSSRVPDTQYF. For the CDR3, the DNA is TGTGCCAGCAGTTACTCGAGCAGGGTCCCAGATACGCAGTATTTT. The chain is built from TRBV6-5 and TRBJ2-3, with D possibly being TRBD1 (5 bases). V lost 0 bases, J lost 4 bases, and 11 bases lay in between. The CDR3 is made up of 15 amino acids. CDR1 and CDR2 (germline): MNHEY, SVGAGI.